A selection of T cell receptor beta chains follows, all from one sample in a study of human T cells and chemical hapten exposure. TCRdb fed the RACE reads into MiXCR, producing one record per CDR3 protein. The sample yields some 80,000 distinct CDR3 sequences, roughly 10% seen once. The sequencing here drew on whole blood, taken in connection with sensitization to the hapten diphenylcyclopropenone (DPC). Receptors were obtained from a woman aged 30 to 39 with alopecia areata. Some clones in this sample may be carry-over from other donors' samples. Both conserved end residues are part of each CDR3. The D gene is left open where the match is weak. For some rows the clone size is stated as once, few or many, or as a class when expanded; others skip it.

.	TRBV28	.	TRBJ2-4	TGTGCCAGCAGCCCCGCGGGTAGCGGTCCGCTAAACGACTACTTC	CASSPAGSGPLNDYF
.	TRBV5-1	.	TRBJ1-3	TGCGCCAGCAGCTTGGAGGCGCCCGGGGACACCATATATTTT	CASSLEAPGDTIYF
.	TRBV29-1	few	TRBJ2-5	TGCAGCGTGCGGTCGCAGTCCCAAGAGACCCAGTACTTC	CSVRSQSQETQYF
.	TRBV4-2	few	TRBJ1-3	TGTGCCAGCAGCCAAGATTCCGAGGTGGAGTGGACCCCTGGAAACACCATATATTTT	CASSQDSEVEWTPGNTIYF
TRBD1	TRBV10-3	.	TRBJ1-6	TGTGCCATCAGTGACTCAGGGGGCTCCTATAATTCACCCCTCCACTTT	CAISDSGGSYNSPLHF
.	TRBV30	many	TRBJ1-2	TGTGCCTGGAGTGCGACAGCCTATGGCTACACCTTC	CAWSATAYGYTF
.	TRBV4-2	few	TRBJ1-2	TGTGCCAGCAGCCAAGATCAAGGCAGTTCTAACTATGGCTACACCTTC	CASSQDQGSSNYGYTF
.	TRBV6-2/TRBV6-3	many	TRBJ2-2	TGTGCCAGCAGTCCCAATGTGGGGGAGCTGTTTTTT	CASSPNVGELFF
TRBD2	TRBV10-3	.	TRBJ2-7	TGTGCCATCAGTGACGTAGCGGGAGGCTACGAGCAGTACTTC	CAISDVAGGYEQYF
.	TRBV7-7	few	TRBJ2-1	TGTGCTAGCAGCCCCGAGGAGCTGAACAATGAGCAGTTCTTC	CASSPEELNNEQFF
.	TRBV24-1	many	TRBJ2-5	TGTGCCACCGGTGTTACGGGGGAGGGGGGCCAAGAGACCCAGTACTTC	CATGVTGEGGQETQYF
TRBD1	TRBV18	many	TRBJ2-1	TGTGCCAGCTCCCCACGAGGGGGCTTGTACAATGAGCAGTTCTTC	CASSPRGGLYNEQFF
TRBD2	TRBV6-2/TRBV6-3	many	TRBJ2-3	TGTGCCAGCAGTACCTCCGGGACTAGCGGGATAACAGATACGCAGTATTTT	CASSTSGTSGITDTQYF
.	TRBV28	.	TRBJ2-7	TGTGCCAGCAGTTTCGGGGATACGACCTACGAGCAGTACTTC	CASSFGDTTYEQYF
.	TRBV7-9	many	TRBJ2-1	TGTGCCAGCAGCTTAGGAGGTAGGGGGACAATTTCCTACAATGAGCAGTTCTTC	CASSLGGRGTISYNEQFF
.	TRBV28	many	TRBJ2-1	TGTGCCAGCAGTTTGAGGTGGGACAATGAGCAGTTCTTC	CASSLRWDNEQFF
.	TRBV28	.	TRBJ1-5	TGTGCCAGCAGTTTAGCCCGCGGGGCAGGCAATCAGCCCCAGCATTTT	CASSLARGAGNQPQHF
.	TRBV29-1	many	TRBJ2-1	TGCAGCGTTGAGTACAATGAGCAGTTCTTC	CSVEYNEQFF
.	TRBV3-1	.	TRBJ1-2	TGTGCCAGCAGCCGCCGGGCCTTCTTC	CASSRRAFF
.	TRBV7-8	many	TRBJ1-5	TGTGCCAGCAGCTTATTGCAGGGAGGGCAGCCCCAGCATTTT	CASSLLQGGQPQHF
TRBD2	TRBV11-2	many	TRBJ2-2	TGTGCCAGCAGAGCGGCGGGAGGGCCAAACACCGGGGAGCTGTTTTTT	CASRAAGGPNTGELFF
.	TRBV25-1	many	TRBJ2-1	TGTGCCAGCAGTGGCGGGACTTTGGCGTTCTTC	CASSGGTLAFF
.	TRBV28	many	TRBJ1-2	TGTGCCAGCAGTTTACGCCCGGACAGAGCGTATGGCTACACCTTC	CASSLRPDRAYGYTF
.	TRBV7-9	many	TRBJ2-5	TGTGCCAGCAGCTTCCCCCTGATGTCAGAGACCCAGTACTTC	CASSFPLMSETQYF
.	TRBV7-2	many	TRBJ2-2	TGTGCCAGCAGCTTAGGGACCTTCGGAGGGAAGCTGTTTTTT	CASSLGTFGGKLFF
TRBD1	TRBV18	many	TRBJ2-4	TGTGCCAGCTCACCCGGACAGGGGGGAAACATTCAGTACTTC	CASSPGQGGNIQYF
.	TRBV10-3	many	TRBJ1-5	TGTGCCATCAGTGATTCAGTTATCGGGGTTCAGCCCCAGCATTTT	CAISDSVIGVQPQHF
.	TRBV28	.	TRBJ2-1	TGTGCCAGCAGTTTCCGAGGGGGGCTCAGGGGCCACAATGAGCAGTTCTTC	CASSFRGGLRGHNEQFF
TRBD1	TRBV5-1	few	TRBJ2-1	TGCGCCAGCAGCTTAGGACAGGGGCCGCAGGATGAGCAGTTCTTC	CASSLGQGPQDEQFF
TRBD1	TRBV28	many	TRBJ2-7	TGTGCCAGCAGTCGTCCGGGACAGGGGACCTACGAGCAGTACTTC	CASSRPGQGTYEQYF
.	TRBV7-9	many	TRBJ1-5	TGTGCCAGCAGCTTAGGGTATCAGCCCCAGCATTTT	CASSLGYQPQHF
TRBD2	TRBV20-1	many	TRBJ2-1	TGCAGTGCCAGGCCCGGGGGGGTAGGGTCCTACAATGAGCAGTTCTTC	CSARPGGVGSYNEQFF
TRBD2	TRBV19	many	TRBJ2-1	TGTGCCAGTACCTCACTACCACCCGGGACTAGCGACAACAATGAGCAGTTCTTC	CASTSLPPGTSDNNEQFF
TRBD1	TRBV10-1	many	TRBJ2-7	TGCGCCAGCAGTCCCGGGACAGGGGGATACGAGCAGTACTTC	CASSPGTGGYEQYF
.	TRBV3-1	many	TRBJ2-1	TGTGCCAGCAGCCAAGATTTACGGTCAGGAACCTACAATGAGCAGTTCTTC	CASSQDLRSGTYNEQFF
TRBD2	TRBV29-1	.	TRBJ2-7	TGCAGCGTGGACCCTAGCGGGCAAGGATACGAGCAGTACTTC	CSVDPSGQGYEQYF
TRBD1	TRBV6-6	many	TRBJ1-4	TGTGCCAGCAGTCGACCGGACAGGGGTAATGAAAAACTGTTTTTT	CASSRPDRGNEKLFF
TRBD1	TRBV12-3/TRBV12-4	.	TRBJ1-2	TGTGCCAGCAGTTCGGGACAGCCGCCCTCCCCCTATGGCTACACCTTC	CASSSGQPPSPYGYTF
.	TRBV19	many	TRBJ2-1	TGTGCCAGTAGTATCCTCGACAGCTACAATGAGCAGTTCTTC	CASSILDSYNEQFF
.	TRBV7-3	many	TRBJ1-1	TGTGCCAGCAGCTTAACGAGCGAGGGCTTGCCTTTCTTT	CASSLTSEGLPFF
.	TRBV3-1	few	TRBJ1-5	TGTGCCAGCAGCCAAAGACCCGCAGTCAATCAGCCCCAGCATTTT	CASSQRPAVNQPQHF
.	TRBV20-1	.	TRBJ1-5	TGCAGTGCTAGAGATCCCCGGGACAGCAATCAGCCCCAGCATTTT	CSARDPRDSNQPQHF
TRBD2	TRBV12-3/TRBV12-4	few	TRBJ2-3	TGTGCCAGCATTAAACTTGGGCGGGAGGGAGGCACAGATACGCAGTATTTT	CASIKLGREGGTDTQYF
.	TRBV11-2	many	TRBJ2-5	TGTGCCAGCAGCTTACAGGGGTCAGAGACCCAGTACTTC	CASSLQGSETQYF
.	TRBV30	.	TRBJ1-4	TGTGCTCATGGGGGACCGCCTAATGAAAAACTGTTTTTT	CAHGGPPNEKLFF
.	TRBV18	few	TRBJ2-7	TGTGCCAGCTCACCTGGGAGTCACCTAGGGGGGTACGAGCAGTACTTC	CASSPGSHLGGYEQYF
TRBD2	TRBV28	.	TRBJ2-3	TGTGCCAGCAGGGACCCGGCTAGCGGCCCAAGAGATACGCAGTATTTT	CASRDPASGPRDTQYF
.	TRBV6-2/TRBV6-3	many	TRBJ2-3	TGTGCCAGCAGTGACACGGGCACAGATACGCAGTATTTT	CASSDTGTDTQYF
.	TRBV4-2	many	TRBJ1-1	TGTGCCAGCAGCCAAGATCTGGAGTCTGGTGAAGCTTTCTTT	CASSQDLESGEAFF
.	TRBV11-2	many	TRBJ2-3	TGTGCCAGCAGCTTAGGGCTAGTTAGAGCAACTAGCACAGATACGCAGTATTTT	CASSLGLVRATSTDTQYF
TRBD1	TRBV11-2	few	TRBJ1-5	TGTGCCAGCAGCTCCCAGGGGGGTAGTCAGCCCCAGCATTTT	CASSSQGGSQPQHF
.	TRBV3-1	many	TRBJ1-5	TGTGCCAGCAGCCAAGCCCCGGGTGCCAATCAGCCCCAGCATTTT	CASSQAPGANQPQHF
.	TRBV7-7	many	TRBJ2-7	TGTGCTAGCAGCCAAACGCCGGAGGGAGAGCAGTACTTC	CASSQTPEGEQYF